This TCR beta chain came from a study of CD8+CD57+ T cells in acquired aplastic anemia. This clonotype showed up many times. Germline assignment: CDR1 SGDLS and CDR2 YYNGEE. The CDR3 extends over 15 amino acids. V lost 0 bases to trimming and J lost 5 bases, with 13 bases between them. Genomic DNA constituted the template upon which TCR beta VDJ and CDR3 profiling was performed. From the reads, TCRdb called clonotypes with MiXCR, one entry per CDR3 protein. The sample shows 200,000 or so distinct CDR3 sequences, about 60% of them seen only once. All patients picked for sequencing had shown, by flow cytometry, an expansion of CD8+CD57+ cells.

Sample: sorted CD4+, CD8+, or CD8+CD57+ T cells (not recorded which) from PBMCs. This TCR came from a human donor with aplastic anemia. The chain links TRBV9 to TRBJ2-3, with no clear D. The CDR3 sequence is CASSVGTLLGDTQYF. CDR3 nucleotide sequence: TGTGCCAGCAGCGTAGGTACCCTCCTCGGAGATACGCAGTATTTT.